The 3 T cell receptor beta chains listed next were all sequenced from one sample in a study of control samples from healthy donors and cancer patients. Clones were sequenced by immunoSEQ multiplex PCR, and TCRdb holds only the in-frame ones, with some missing. The table shows some 150,000 clones, with 91% occurring only once. Specimen: blood. The receptors come from a man aged 18 to 35 in good health.

This chain links TRBV9 with TRBJ1-6; no definite D call. Germline V gene data show CDR1 as SGDLS and CDR2 as YYNGEE. This CDR3 is built from 14 residues. Trimming took off 2 bases at V and 9 bases at J, with 12 bases between the two ends. CDR3 in amino acids: CASSVDVTGSPLHF. CDR3 bases: TGTGCCAGCAGCGTGGACGTTACTGGTTCACCCCTCCACTTT. The whole variable domain, remainder taken from reference TRBV9 and TRBJ1-6, is DSGVTQTPKHLITATGQRVTLRCSPRSGDLSVYWYQQSLDQGLQFLIQYYNGEERAKGNILERFSAQQFPDLHSELNLSSLELGDSALYFCASSVDVTGSPLHFGNGTRLTVT.

This clone was recorded only once. The gene calls are TRBV5-4 and TRBJ2-6; 9 bases line up with TRBD1. CDR1 and CDR2 from the germline V gene are SGHNT and YYREEE (reference sequence). Unmatched junction bases numbered 12, after V lost 3 bases and J lost 11 bases. The CDR3 extends over 16 amino acids. The CDR3 loop is CASSSFRDRVGDVLTF. CDR3 DNA: TGTGCCAGCAGCTCTTTCCGGGACAGGGTGGGAGACGTCCTGACTTTC.

This chain links TRBV30 with TRBJ1-3; possibly TRBD1 for D (5 bases). Germline V gene lookup returns CDR1 GTSNPN and CDR2 SVGIG (reference sequence). The V and J ends lost 5 bases and 4 bases respectively, with 12 bases between them. The CDR3 runs to 13 residues. The CDR3: CAWGEGFGNTIYF. CDR3 bases: TGTGCCTGGGGGGAGGGGTTCGGAAACACCATATATTTT.